This TCR beta chain appears in the sequencing data of a study of blood T cell repertoires in COVID-19. The CDR3 extends over 15 amino acids. In germline, CDR1 is SNHLY, CDR2 FYNNEI. Deletions cut 7 bases from V and 0 bases from J, with 13 bases between. Generated by immunoSEQ multiplex PCR, the TCRdb table keeps only in-frame clones and is missing some. The data hold 150,000 or so clones, with over 80% observed a single time. This clone has only a few counts. The receptor was derived from a man at least 80 years old with acute or convalescent COVID-19. The chain carries TRBV2 and TRBJ1-5, with D maybe TRBD1 (5 bases). The specimen was peripheral blood. CDR3 amino acids: CASNRGRDSNQPQHF. CDR3 in DNA: TGTGCCAGCAATAGGGGCCGAGATAGCAATCAGCCCCAGCATTTT. The whole variable domain, filled in from reference TRBV2 and TRBJ1-5, reads EPEVTQTPSHQVTQMGQEVILRCVPISNHLYFYWYRQILGQKVEFLVSFYNNEISEKSEIFDDQFSVERPDGSNFTLKIRSTKLEDSAMYFCASNRGRDSNQPQHFGDGTRLSIL.